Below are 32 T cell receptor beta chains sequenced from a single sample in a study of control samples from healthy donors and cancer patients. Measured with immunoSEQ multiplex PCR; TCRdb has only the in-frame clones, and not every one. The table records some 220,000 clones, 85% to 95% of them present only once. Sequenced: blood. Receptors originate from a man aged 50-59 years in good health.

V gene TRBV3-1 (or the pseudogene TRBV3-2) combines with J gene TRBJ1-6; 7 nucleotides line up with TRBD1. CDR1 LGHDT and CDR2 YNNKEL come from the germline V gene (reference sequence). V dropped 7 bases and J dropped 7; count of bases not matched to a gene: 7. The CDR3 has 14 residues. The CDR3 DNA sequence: TGTGCCAGCACTTTGACAGGGCCGAATTCACCCCTCCACTTT. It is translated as CASTLTGPNSPLHF.

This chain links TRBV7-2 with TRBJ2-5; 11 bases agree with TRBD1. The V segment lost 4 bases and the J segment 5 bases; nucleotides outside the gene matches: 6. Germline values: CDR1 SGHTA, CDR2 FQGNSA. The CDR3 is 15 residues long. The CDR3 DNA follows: TGTGCCAGCAGCTCATCCGGGACAGGGGGGGAGACCCAGTACTTC. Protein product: CASSSSGTGGETQYF.

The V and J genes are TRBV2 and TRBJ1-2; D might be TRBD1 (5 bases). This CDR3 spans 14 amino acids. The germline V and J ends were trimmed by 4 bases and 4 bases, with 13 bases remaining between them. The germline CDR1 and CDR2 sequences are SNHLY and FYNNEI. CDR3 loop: CASSASEGSYGYTF. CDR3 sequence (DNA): TGTGCCAGCAGTGCGAGTGAGGGGAGCTATGGCTACACCTTC. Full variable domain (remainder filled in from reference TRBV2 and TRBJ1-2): EPEVTQTPSHQVTQMGQEVILRCVPISNHLYFYWYRQILGQKVEFLVSFYNNEISEKSEIFDDQFSVERPDGSNFTLKIRSTKLEDSAMYFCASSASEGSYGYTFGSGTRLTVV.

CDR3 nucleotides: TGTGCCAGCATGCTCCGGGACACTGAAGCTTTCTTT. This codes for CASMLRDTEAFF. The genes are TRBV28 and TRBJ1-1; D ambiguous. Looked up from germline, CDR1 is MDHEN and CDR2 is SYDVKM. V was shortened by 7 bases and J by 3 bases, with 9 bases between the two germline ends. The CDR3 has 12 residues.

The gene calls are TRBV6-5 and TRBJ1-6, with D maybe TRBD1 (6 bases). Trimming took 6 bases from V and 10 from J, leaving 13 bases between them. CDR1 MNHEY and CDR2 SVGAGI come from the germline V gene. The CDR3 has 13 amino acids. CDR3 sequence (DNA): TGTGCCAGCAGCACAGGGATAGGGTCACCCCTCCACTTT. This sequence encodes CASSTGIGSPLHF.

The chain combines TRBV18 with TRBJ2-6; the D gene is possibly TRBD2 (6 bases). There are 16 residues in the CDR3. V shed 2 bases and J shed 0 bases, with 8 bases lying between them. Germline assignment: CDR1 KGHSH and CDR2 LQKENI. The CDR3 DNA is TGTGCCAGCTCACCAGGAGGGAACTCTGGGGCCAACGTCCTGACTTTC. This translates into CASSPGGNSGANVLTF. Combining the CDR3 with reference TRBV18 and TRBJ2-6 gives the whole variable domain NAGVMQNPRHLVRRRGQEARLRCSPMKGHSHVYWYRQLPEEGLKFMVYLQKENIIDESGMPKERFSAEFPKEGPSILRIQQVVRGDSAAYFCASSPGGNSGANVLTFGAGSRLTVL.

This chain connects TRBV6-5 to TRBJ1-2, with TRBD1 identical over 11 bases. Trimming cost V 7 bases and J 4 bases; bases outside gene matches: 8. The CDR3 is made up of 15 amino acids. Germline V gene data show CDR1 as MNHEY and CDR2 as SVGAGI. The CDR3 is CASTRTGGKGYGYTF. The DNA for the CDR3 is TGTGCCAGCACCAGGACAGGGGGCAAGGGCTATGGCTACACCTTC.

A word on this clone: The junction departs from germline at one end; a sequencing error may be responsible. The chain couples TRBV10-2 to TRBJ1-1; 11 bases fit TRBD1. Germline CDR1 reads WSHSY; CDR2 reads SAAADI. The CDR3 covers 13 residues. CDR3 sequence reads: CASSESGTGGVIF. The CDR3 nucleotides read TGCGCCAGCAGTGAGTCGGGGACAGGGGGGGTGATCTTT.

The CDR3 reads CASSLSNQPQHF. CDR3 nucleotides: TGTGCCAGCAGCTTGTCCAATCAGCCCCAGCATTTT. This chain uses TRBV5-6 with TRBJ1-5, with D hard to call. The CDR3 contains 12 residues. Trimming removed 1 base from V and 3 bases from J, with 2 bases in between. Germline CDR1 and CDR2: SGHDT and YYEEEE.

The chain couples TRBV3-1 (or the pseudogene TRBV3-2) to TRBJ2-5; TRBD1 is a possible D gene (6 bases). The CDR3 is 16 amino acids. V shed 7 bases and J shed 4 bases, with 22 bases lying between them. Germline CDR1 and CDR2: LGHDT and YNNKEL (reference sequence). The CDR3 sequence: CASIPPGHESPETQYF. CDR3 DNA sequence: TGTGCCAGCATCCCACCGGGACATGAGTCTCCAGAGACCCAGTACTTC.

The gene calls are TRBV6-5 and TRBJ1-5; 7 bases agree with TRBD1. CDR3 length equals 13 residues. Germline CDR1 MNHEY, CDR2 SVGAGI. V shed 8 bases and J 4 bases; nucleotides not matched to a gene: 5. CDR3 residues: CASRDSLNQPQHF. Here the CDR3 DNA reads TGTGCCAGCCGGGACAGTCTTAATCAGCCCCAGCATTTT.

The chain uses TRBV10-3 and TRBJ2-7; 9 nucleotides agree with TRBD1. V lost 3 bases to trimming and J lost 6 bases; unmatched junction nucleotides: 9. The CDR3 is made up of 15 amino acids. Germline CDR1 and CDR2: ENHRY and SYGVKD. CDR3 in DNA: TGTGCCATCAGTGACCCAACCCCGACAGGGGGCGAGCAGTACGTC. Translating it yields CAISDPTPTGGEQYV.

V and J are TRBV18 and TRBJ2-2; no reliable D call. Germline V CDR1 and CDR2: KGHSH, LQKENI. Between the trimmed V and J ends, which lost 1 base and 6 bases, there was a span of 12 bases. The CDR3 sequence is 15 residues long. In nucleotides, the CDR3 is TGTGCCAGCTCACCACTGGGCAGCCGGGCCGGGGAGCTGTTTTTT. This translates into CASSPLGSRAGELFF.

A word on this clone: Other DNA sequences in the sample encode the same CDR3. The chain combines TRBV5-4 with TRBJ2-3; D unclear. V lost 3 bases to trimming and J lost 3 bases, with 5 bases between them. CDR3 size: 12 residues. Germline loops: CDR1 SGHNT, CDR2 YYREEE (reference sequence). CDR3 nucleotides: TGTGCCAGCAGCTCCAGTACAGATACGCAGTATTTT. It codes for CASSSSTDTQYF.

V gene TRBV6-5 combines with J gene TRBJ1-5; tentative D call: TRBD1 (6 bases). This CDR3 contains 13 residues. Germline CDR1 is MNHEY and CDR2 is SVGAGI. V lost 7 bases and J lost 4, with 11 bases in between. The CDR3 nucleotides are TGTGCCAGCACCGGACAGCTAAATCAGCCCCAGCATTTT. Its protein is CASTGQLNQPQHF.

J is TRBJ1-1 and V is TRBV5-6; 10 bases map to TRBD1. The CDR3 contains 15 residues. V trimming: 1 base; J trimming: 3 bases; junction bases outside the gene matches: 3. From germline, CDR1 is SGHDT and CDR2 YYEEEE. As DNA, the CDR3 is TGTGCCAGCAGCTTGTGGGGGACAGGGGACACTGAAGCTTTCTTT. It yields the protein CASSLWGTGDTEAFF.

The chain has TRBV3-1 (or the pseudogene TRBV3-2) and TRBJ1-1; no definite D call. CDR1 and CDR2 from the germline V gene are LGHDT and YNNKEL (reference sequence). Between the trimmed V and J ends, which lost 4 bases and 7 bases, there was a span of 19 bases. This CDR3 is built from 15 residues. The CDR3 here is CASSRPNLAGFEAFF. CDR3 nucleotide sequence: TGTGCCAGCAGCCGTCCTAATTTAGCGGGGTTTGAAGCTTTCTTT.

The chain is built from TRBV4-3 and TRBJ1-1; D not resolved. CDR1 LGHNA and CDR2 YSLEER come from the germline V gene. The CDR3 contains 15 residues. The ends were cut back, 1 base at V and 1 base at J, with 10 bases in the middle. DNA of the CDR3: TGCGCCAGCAGCCAAGTGCCGGCTCAGAACACTGAAGCTTTCTTT. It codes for CASSQVPAQNTEAFF.

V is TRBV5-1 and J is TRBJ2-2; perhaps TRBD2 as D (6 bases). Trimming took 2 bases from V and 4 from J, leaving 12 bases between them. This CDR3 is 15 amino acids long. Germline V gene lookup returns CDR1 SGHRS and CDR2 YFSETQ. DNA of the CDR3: TGCGCCAGCAGCTTACGGGGCGGGGTCACCGGGGAGCTGTTTTTT. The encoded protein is CASSLRGGVTGELFF.

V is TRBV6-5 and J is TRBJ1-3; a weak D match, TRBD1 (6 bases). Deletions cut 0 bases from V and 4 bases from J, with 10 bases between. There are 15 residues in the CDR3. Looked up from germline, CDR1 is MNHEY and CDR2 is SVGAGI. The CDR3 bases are TGTGCCAGCAGTTACTCCCGTGGGGGCGGAAACACCATATATTTT. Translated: CASSYSRGGGNTIYF.

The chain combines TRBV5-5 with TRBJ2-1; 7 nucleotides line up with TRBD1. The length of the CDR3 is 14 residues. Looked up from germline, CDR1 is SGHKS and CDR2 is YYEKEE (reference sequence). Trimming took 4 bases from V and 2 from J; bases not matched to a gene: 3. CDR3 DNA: TGTGCCAGCAGCATGGGACAGACCTACAATGAGCAGTTCTTC. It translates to CASSMGQTYNEQFF.

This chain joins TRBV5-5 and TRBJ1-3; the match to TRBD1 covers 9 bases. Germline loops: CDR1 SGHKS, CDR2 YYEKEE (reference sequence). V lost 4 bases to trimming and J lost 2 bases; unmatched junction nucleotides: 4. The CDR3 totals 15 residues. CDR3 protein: CASSGQGWTGNTIYF. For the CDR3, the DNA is TGTGCCAGCAGCGGACAGGGGTGGACTGGAAACACCATATATTTT.

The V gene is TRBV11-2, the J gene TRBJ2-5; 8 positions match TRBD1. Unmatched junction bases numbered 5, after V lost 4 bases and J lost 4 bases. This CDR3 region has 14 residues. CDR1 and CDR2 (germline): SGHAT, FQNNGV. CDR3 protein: CASSSDTGGETQYF. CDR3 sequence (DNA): TGTGCCAGCAGCTCAGACACAGGGGGAGAGACCCAGTACTTC.

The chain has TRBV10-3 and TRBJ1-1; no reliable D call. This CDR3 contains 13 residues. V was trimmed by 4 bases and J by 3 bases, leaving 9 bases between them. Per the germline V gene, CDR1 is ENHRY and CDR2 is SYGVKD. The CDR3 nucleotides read TGTGCCATCAGTGGAAGGGAGGACACTGAAGCTTTCTTT. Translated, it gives CAISGREDTEAFF.

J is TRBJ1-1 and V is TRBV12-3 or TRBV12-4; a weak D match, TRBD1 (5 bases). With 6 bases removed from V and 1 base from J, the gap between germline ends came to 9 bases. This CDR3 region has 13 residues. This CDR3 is CASSLQENTEAFF. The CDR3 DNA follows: TGTGCCAGCAGCTTACAGGAGAACACTGAAGCTTTCTTT.

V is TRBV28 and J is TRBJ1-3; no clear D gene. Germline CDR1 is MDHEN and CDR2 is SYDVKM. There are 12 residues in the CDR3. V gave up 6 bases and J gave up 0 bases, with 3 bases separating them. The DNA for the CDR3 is TGTGCCAGCAGGGACTCTGGAAACACCATATATTTT. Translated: CASRDSGNTIYF.

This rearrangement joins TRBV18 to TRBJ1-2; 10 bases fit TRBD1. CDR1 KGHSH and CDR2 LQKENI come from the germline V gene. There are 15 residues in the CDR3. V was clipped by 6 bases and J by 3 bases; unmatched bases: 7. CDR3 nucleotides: TGTGCCAGCTCCGAGGGACAGGGGTACTACTATGGCTACACCTTC. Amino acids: CASSEGQGYYYGYTF.

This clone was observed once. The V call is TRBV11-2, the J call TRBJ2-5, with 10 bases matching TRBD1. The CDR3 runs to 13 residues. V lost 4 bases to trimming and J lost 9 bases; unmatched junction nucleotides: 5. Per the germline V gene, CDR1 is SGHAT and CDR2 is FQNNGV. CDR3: CASSSGGTGAQYF. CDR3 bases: TGTGCCAGCAGCTCGGGGGGGACAGGGGCCCAGTACTTC.

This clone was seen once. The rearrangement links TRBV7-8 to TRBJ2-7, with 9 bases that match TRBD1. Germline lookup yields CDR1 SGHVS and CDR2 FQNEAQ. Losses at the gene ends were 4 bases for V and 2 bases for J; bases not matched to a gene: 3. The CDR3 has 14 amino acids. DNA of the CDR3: TGTGCCAGCAGCTCCTGGGACAGGGCCTACGAGCAGTACTTC. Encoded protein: CASSSWDRAYEQYF.

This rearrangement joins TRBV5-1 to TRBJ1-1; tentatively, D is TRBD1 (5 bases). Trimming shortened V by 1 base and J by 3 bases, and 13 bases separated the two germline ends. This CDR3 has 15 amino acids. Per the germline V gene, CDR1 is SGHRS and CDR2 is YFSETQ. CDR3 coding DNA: TGCGCCAGCAGCTTGTATAGGGGCCTGGACACTGAAGCTTTCTTT. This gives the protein CASSLYRGLDTEAFF.

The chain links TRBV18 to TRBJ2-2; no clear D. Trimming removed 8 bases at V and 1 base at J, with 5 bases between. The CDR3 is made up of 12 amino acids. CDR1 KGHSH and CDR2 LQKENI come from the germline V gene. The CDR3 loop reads CASPQNTGELFF. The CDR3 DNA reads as TGTGCCAGCCCACAGAACACCGGGGAGCTGTTTTTT.

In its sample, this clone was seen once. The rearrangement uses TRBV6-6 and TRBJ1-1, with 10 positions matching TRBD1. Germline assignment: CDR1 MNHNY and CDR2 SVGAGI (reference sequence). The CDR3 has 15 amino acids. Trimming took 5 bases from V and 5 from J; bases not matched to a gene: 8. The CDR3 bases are TGTGCCAGCAGTCGATCGGGACAGGGGCGGACTGAAGCTTTCTTT. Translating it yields CASSRSGQGRTEAFF.